This TCR beta chain was profiled in a study of Ad26.COV2.S vaccination and SARS-CoV-2 variants. Study results and caveats: Comparable non-spike TCR breadth was observed in vaccine and placebo recipients.

The treatment: roughly 18 received Ad26.COV2.S at low or high dose, single or two shots; about 5 received placebo; per-sample allocation not given. The study sampled participants on day 63 after the first vaccine or placebo injection. Donation came from an adult in Boston who was aged 18-55 years. Sequencing used immunoSEQ multiplex PCR; TCRdb keeps in-frame clones, though not all of them. The repertoire has some 410,000 clones, around 92% of them found once; the top ten carry roughly 1.7%. Germline lookup yields CDR1 SEHNR and CDR2 FQNEAQ (reference sequence). Trimming removed 3 bases at V and 3 bases at J, with 5 bases between. The CDR3 loop spans 12 amino acids. With regard to this clone: What it binds is unknown.

Sequences were derived from peripheral blood, sampled in a trial of Ad26.COV2.S vaccine versus placebo. This sequence joins TRBV7-9 and TRBJ1-2; D ambiguous. The sequence came from a person between 18 and 65 years old who received the Ad26.COV2.S COVID-19 vaccine or a placebo. The CDR3 loop reads CASSLVDYGYTF. The CDR3 bases are TGTGCCAGCAGCTTGGTGGACTATGGCTACACCTTC.